A single sample is the source of the 3 T cell receptor beta chains below, sequenced in a study of cytomegalovirus exposure and HLA in healthy donors. In the PCR, 60 Vbeta and 13 Jbeta primers were used. Clones were sequenced by immunoSEQ multiplex PCR, and TCRdb holds only the in-frame ones, with some missing. The sample contains around 150,000 clones, roughly 81% of which appear only once. Sequencing used PBMCs. The receptors here all came from a man aged 18-30 years in good health and CMV-seropositive.

The chain carries TRBV13 and TRBJ1-2; no clear D. V was pared by 5 bases and J by 4 bases, with 14 bases between. The length of the CDR3 is 14 residues. In germline, CDR1 is PRHDT, CDR2 FYEKMQ (reference sequence). The CDR3 DNA follows: TGTGCCAGCAGCCTCACCCAGATAACCTATGGCTACACCTTC. This codes for CASSLTQITYGYTF.

In this sample, this clone turned up a few times. The chain has TRBV9 and TRBJ1-1, with a weak D call TRBD1 (5 bases). V lost 4 bases and J 0 bases, leaving 7 bases between the germline ends. CDR3 length equals 13 residues. The V gene's germline CDR1 is SGDLS and CDR2 YYNGEE. DNA for the CDR3: TGTGCCAGCAGCCTGGACATGAACACTGAAGCTTTCTTT. It yields the protein CASSLDMNTEAFF.

The V gene is TRBV6-5, the J gene TRBJ2-1; perhaps TRBD1 as D (6 bases). Looked up from germline, CDR1 is MNHEY and CDR2 is SVGAGI. V lost 3 bases and J lost 3, with 15 bases in between. The CDR3 has 16 residues. CDR3 protein: CASSYRGHDNYNEQFF. The CDR3 DNA follows: TGTGCCAGCAGTTATCGGGGACACGATAACTACAATGAGCAGTTCTTC.